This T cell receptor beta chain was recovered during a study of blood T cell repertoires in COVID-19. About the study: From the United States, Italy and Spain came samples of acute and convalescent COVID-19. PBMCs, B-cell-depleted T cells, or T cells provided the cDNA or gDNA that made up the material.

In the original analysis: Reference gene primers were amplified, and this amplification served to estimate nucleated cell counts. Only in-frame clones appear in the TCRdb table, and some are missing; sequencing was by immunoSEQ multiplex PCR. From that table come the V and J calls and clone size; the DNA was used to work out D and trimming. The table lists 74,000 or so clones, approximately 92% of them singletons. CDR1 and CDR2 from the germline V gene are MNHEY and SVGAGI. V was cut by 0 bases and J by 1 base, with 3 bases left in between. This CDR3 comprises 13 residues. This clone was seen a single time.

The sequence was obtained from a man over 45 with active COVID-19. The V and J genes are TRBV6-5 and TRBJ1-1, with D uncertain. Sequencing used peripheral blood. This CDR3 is CASSYSRNTEAFF. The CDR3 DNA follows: TGTGCCAGCAGTTACTCCAGGAACACTGAAGCTTTCTTT.